The 26 T cell receptor beta chains below come from one sample, sequenced in a study of CXCR3-negative and CXCR3-positive naive CD8 T cells. The authors prepared UMI-labeled TRB cDNA libraries by 5' RACE. TCRdb reprocessed the 5' RACE reads; each CDR3 protein has one entry and no DNA is given. The sample's table shows about 150,000 distinct CDR3 sequences. The antigens for these receptors are not known. Findings and limits, study-wide: Hydrophobicity was higher for TRB CDR3s found in CXCR3-positive naive cells than in CXCR3-negative naive cells.

Sequencing was done on a sample of naive CXCR3+ CD8+ T cells from blood. Subset here: CD45RO-CCR7+CD27+CD95- naive CD8+ T cells expressing CXCR3 (TNR3+). The origin of the receptors is a human donor in good health. Some clones in this sample may be carry-over from other donors' samples.

The chain employs TRBV7-9 and TRBJ2-7; TCRdb's assignment of TRBD2 cannot be checked, as there is no DNA. This CDR3 comprises 11 residues. CDR1 and CDR2 from the germline V gene are SEHNR and FQNEAQ (reference sequence). This CDR3 reads CASTSGHEQYF.

This chain links TRBV5-5 with TRBJ2-1; TCRdb calls TRBD2, which cannot be checked without DNA. Germline V lookup: CDR1 SGHKS, CDR2 YYEKEE (reference sequence). The CDR3 has 13 amino acids. Here the CDR3 reads CASSAGLGNEQFF.

This chain uses TRBV19 with TRBJ2-2; TCRdb reports TRBD2, a call that lacks DNA to check it against. The CDR3 runs 13 residues. Germline V lookup: CDR1 LNHDA, CDR2 SQIVND (reference sequence). The CDR3 here is CAIGLAGVGELFF.

This sequence joins TRBV7-3 and TRBJ2-3. CDR3 length: 16 residues. Germline V gene data show CDR1 as SGHTA and CDR2 as FQGTGA. The CDR3 sequence: CASSLQDGVGTDTQYF.

The chain combines TRBV4-2 with TRBJ2-5; TCRdb outputs TRBD2, but without DNA this stays unchecked. Per the germline V gene, CDR1 is LGHNA and CDR2 is YNFKEQ. The CDR3 runs to 16 residues. CDR3 in amino acids: CASSQAAGRLDPTQYF.

The CDR3 reads CASSPPGRGGYNEQFF. V and J are TRBV28 and TRBJ2-1; the TRBD1 assignment by TCRdb is unverifiable without DNA. The CDR3 has 16 amino acids. Germline V gives CDR1 MDHEN, CDR2 SYDVKM.

The chain carries TRBV7-9 and TRBJ1-5; TCRdb's D call of TRBD1 is untestable without DNA. The CDR3 has 16 residues. The germline V gene has CDR1 SEHNR and CDR2 FQNEAQ (reference sequence). This chain's CDR3 is CASSPWTANGNQPQHF.

J is TRBJ2-1 and V is TRBV3-1; lacking DNA, the TRBD1 call made by TCRdb goes unchecked. The V gene's germline CDR1 is LGHDT and CDR2 YNNKEL (reference sequence). The CDR3 is 16 amino acids. The CDR3 sequence is CASSHGKGQGLVEQFF.

V usage is TRBV6-2 or TRBV6-3 and J usage is TRBJ2-3. Per the germline V gene, CDR1 is MNHEY and CDR2 is SVGEGT. The CDR3 is 12 residues long. CDR3 residues: CASSYGSDTQYF.

The chain uses TRBV29-1 and TRBJ2-1; TCRdb indicates TRBD2, and absent DNA this call remains unverified. The CDR3 consists of 14 residues. Germline lookup yields CDR1 SQVTM and CDR2 ANQGSEA. The CDR3 reads CSVGPGLAGNEQFF.

The rearrangement links TRBV12-5 to TRBJ2-1; TCRdb's assignment of TRBD1 cannot be checked, as there is no DNA. Germline V gene sequence: CDR1 LGHNT, CDR2 FRNRAP. The CDR3 totals 13 residues. The CDR3 is CASSGQGFNEQFF.

V is TRBV20-1 and J is TRBJ2-1; the TCRdb call, TRBD1, lacks DNA for checking. There are 17 residues in the CDR3. Germline lookup yields CDR1 DFQATT and CDR2 SNEGSKA (reference sequence). The chain's CDR3 is CSARGLTGPGSYNEQFF.

The chain has TRBV4-3 and TRBJ2-3; the TCRdb call, TRBD1, lacks DNA for checking. This CDR3 contains 16 residues. Germline assignment: CDR1 LGHNA and CDR2 YSLEER. CDR3 sequence reads: CASSQGESGATDTQYF.

This chain uses TRBV28 with TRBJ1-1. This CDR3 spans 15 amino acids. The V gene's germline CDR1 is MDHEN and CDR2 SYDVKM. CDR3 sequence reads: CASRIRGWQEDEAFF. Based on the CDR3 plus reference TRBV28 and TRBJ1-1, the full variable domain is DVKVTQSSRYLVKRTGEKVFLECVQDMDHENMFWYRQDPGLGLRLIYFSYDVKMKEKGDIPEGYSVSREKKERFSLILESASTNQTSMYLCASRIRGWQEDEAFFGQGTRLTVV.

This chain connects TRBV7-3 to TRBJ2-2. Germline CDR1 reads SGHTA; CDR2 reads FQGTGA. This CDR3 spans 15 amino acids. The CDR3 reads CASSLIQPSPGELFF.

J is TRBJ2-3 and V is TRBV27; the D call of TRBD2 rests on TCRdb alone, since no DNA is present to check it. The CDR3 spans 14 residues. From germline, CDR1 is MNHEY and CDR2 SMNVEV (reference sequence). CDR3 amino acids: CATKGLAVTDTQYF.

The rearrangement joins TRBV10-3 to TRBJ2-7. CDR3 size: 14 residues. Germline assignment: CDR1 ENHRY and CDR2 SYGVKD. CDR3 sequence reads: CAIRPAGASYEQYF.

The genes are TRBV7-9 and TRBJ1-2; the D call of TRBD1 rests on TCRdb alone, since no DNA is present to check it. Per germline, CDR1 SEHNR and CDR2 FQNEAQ (reference sequence). This CDR3 spans 14 amino acids. The CDR3 loop reads CASSTGQANYGYTF.

The CDR3 reads CASSLMSGEYNEQFF. This chain uses TRBV7-2 with TRBJ2-1. In germline, CDR1 is SGHTA, CDR2 FQGNSA. CDR3 length: 15 residues.

The chain's CDR3 is CASSSFGVAETQYF. The chain recombines TRBV12-3 or TRBV12-4 with TRBJ2-5. The CDR3 has 14 amino acids.

The genes are TRBV20-1 and TRBJ2-7; TCRdb designates TRBD1, a call that cannot be tested without DNA. The CDR3 runs 17 residues. Germline assignment: CDR1 DFQATT and CDR2 SNEGSKA (reference sequence). CDR3 sequence: CSARALLGTGSLGEQYF.

J is TRBJ2-1 and V is TRBV10-1. Germline V lookup: CDR1 WNHNN, CDR2 SYGVQD (reference sequence). The CDR3 totals 17 residues. This CDR3 is CASSEFVYQGVYNEQFF.

The V gene is TRBV28, the J gene TRBJ2-1. The CDR3 loop spans 11 amino acids. Germline assignment: CDR1 MDHEN and CDR2 SYDVKM. The CDR3 is CASSSLYEQFF.

The gene calls are TRBV15 and TRBJ2-7. This CDR3 spans 12 amino acids. From germline, CDR1 is LNHNV and CDR2 YYDKDF (reference sequence). The CDR3 sequence is CATSPDDYEQYF.

V usage is TRBV15 and J usage is TRBJ2-3; TCRdb proposes TRBD2, but this gene call is untestable without DNA. The CDR3 length is 19 residues. CDR1 LNHNV and CDR2 YYDKDF come from the germline V gene (reference sequence). The CDR3 here is CATSRDRGLSPANTDTQYF.

This chain links TRBV15 with TRBJ2-7. This CDR3 is built from 14 residues. Germline CDR1 is LNHNV and CDR2 is YYDKDF (reference sequence). CDR3 amino acids: CATSLERVLYEQYF.